A single sample is the source of the 5 T cell receptor beta chains below, sequenced in a study of T cells in Graves' hyperthyroidism and ophthalmopathy. RNA transcripts provided the source from which TCR beta CDR3 regions were amplified. The HTBI set primed first-round TCR CDR3 RT-PCR. TCRdb called the multiplex PCR reads again in MiXCR, with one record for every CDR3 protein. The sample lists 500,000 to 750,000 distinct CDR3 sequences, about 15% occurring once. The sequenced sample consisted of blood. The receptors derive from a woman aged 30 to 39 with Graves' hyperthyroidism.

This clonotype was counted at least ten times. This sequence joins TRBV5-1 and TRBJ1-1, with TRBD1 matching over 7 bases. Germline CDR1 is SGHRS and CDR2 is YFSETQ. The CDR3 is 14 residues long. The J segment lost 0 bases and the V segment lost 5 bases, leaving 4 bases of the junction unmatched. CDR3 residues: CASRGTVMNTEAFF. The CDR3 bases are TGCGCCAGCAGAGGGACAGTGATGAACACTGAAGCTTTCTTT. The variable domain in full, completed from reference TRBV5-1 and TRBJ1-1, reads KAGVTQTPRYLIKTRGQQVTLSCSPISGHRSVSWYQQTPGQGLQFLFEYFSETQRNKGNFPGRFSGRQFSNSRSEMNVSTLELGDSALYLCASRGTVMNTEAFFGQGTRLTVV.

The chain recombines TRBV6-1 with TRBJ2-5; weak D call: TRBD2 (5 bases). CDR3 length: 17 residues. Germline V gene lookup returns CDR1 MNHNS and CDR2 SASEGT. Trimming left V 5 bases short and J 4 bases short, with 23 bases between. The CDR3 loop reads CASSPPGWGKEGETQYF. CDR3 bases: TGTGCCAGCAGTCCCCCCGGGTGGGGAAAAGAGGGAGAGACCCAGTACTTC.

This clonotype was detected many times. This rearrangement joins TRBV20-1 to TRBJ2-3; 15 bases agree with TRBD2. The CDR3 extends over 15 amino acids. With 4 bases clipped from V and 5 bases from J, the junction kept 4 bases outside the gene matches. Germline CDR1 and CDR2: DFQATT and SNEGSKA (reference sequence). CDR3 bases: TGCAGTGCTAACGGACTAGCGGGGGGGTTAGATACGCAGTATTTT. Translating it yields CSANGLAGGLDTQYF.

This clonotype came up a few times. The chain has TRBV29-1 and TRBJ2-3, with 11 bases fitting TRBD2. The germline V gene has CDR1 SQVTM and CDR2 ANQGSEA. V shed 2 bases and J 5 bases; nucleotides not matched to a gene: 0. The CDR3 is made up of 13 amino acids. The CDR3 bases are TGCAGCGTTGAAACTAGCGGGAGAGATACGCAGTATTTT. Its protein is CSVETSGRDTQYF.

This clonotype was observed many times. This chain uses TRBV12-3 or TRBV12-4 with TRBJ1-2; TRBD1 aligns across 8 bases. The junction had 10 bases not matched to a gene; V was cut back by 3 bases and J by 4 bases. The CDR3 extends over 16 amino acids. The CDR3 sequence: CASSLGRGRPGYGYTF. CDR3 DNA sequence: TGTGCCAGCAGTTTGGGCAGGGGGCGCCCCGGCTATGGCTACACCTTC.